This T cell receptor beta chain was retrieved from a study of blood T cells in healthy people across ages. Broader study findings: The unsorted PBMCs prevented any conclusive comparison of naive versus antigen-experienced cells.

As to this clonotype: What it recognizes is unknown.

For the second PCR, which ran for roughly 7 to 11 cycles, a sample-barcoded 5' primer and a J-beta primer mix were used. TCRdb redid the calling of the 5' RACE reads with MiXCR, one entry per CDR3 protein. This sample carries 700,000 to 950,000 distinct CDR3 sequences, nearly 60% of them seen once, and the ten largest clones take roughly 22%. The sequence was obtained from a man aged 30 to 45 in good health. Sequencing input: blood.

The CDR3 bases are TGTGCCAGCAGCCCGGGACAGGGCTTTGGCGAGCAGTTCTTC. It translates to CASSPGQGFGEQFF. The chain recombines TRBV7-7 with TRBJ2-1, with 9 bases that match TRBD1. V was pared by 5 bases and J by 10 bases, with 9 bases of the junction left unmatched. The length of the CDR3 is 14 residues. CDR1 is SSHAT, CDR2 FNYEAQ, per germline (reference sequence).